A selection of T cell receptor beta chains follows, all from one sample in a study of shared clonotypes between healthy human individuals. The protocol was immunoSEQ multiplex PCR, while the TCRdb copy is restricted to in-frame clones and leaves out a portion. Among roughly 1,600,000 clones listed, 98% were seen once. The sample was naive CD4+ T cells sorted from blood. The receptors originated from a man aged 30 to 45 in good health. The CDR3 runs from the conserved cysteine through the conserved F or W. Each record gives: clone size, J gene, V gene, D gene, CDR3 DNA, CDR3 protein. The D gene is left open where the match is weak. Clone size is shown for a subset of rows, as once, few, many or a class of expanded clone.

clone_size: -; j_call: TRBJ2-7; v_call: TRBV5-4; d_call: -; cdr3_nt: TGTGCCAGCAGCAAGAACAGTGGCTTCGAGCAGTACTTC; cdr3_aa: CASSKNSGFEQYF
clone_size: -; j_call: TRBJ2-3; v_call: TRBV29-1; d_call: -; cdr3_nt: TGCAGCGTTGTCAGCACAGATACGCAGTATTTT; cdr3_aa: CSVVSTDTQYF
clone_size: -; j_call: TRBJ2-7; v_call: TRBV5-1; d_call: -; cdr3_nt: TGCGCCAGCAGCTTGACGCGGAGGAGCTACGAGCAGTACTTC; cdr3_aa: CASSLTRRSYEQYF
clone_size: once; j_call: TRBJ2-7; v_call: TRBV27; d_call: -; cdr3_nt: TGTGCCAGCAGTTTATACTTGGGACATGGGGGGAGGGTCTACGAGCAGTACTTC; cdr3_aa: CASSLYLGHGGRVYEQYF
clone_size: -; j_call: TRBJ2-5; v_call: TRBV2; d_call: -; cdr3_nt: TGTGCCAGCAGTCTCCTTCCCGAGACCCAGTACTTC; cdr3_aa: CASSLLPETQYF
clone_size: -; j_call: TRBJ1-5; v_call: TRBV7-9; d_call: -; cdr3_nt: TGTGCCAGCAGCTTACACGGACTTGGCAATCAGCCCCAGCATTTT; cdr3_aa: CASSLHGLGNQPQHF
clone_size: -; j_call: TRBJ2-7; v_call: TRBV28; d_call: -; cdr3_nt: TGTGCCAGTTCTTTTAGCGAGGCCTCTTACGAGCAGTACTTC; cdr3_aa: CASSFSEASYEQYF
clone_size: -; j_call: TRBJ2-3; v_call: TRBV4-3; d_call: -; cdr3_nt: TGCGCCAGCAGGGAACAGGGCGGCCTCACAGATACGCAGTATTTT; cdr3_aa: CASREQGGLTDTQYF
clone_size: once; j_call: TRBJ2-7; v_call: TRBV28; d_call: -; cdr3_nt: TGTGCCACCTCAACAGGGATCCCCTACGAGCAGTACTTC; cdr3_aa: CATSTGIPYEQYF
clone_size: -; j_call: TRBJ1-2; v_call: TRBV7-2; d_call: -; cdr3_nt: TGTGCCAGCAGCTTAAGGCAGGGTGGCTACACCTTC; cdr3_aa: CASSLRQGGYTF
clone_size: -; j_call: TRBJ2-7; v_call: TRBV28; d_call: -; cdr3_nt: TGTGCCAGCAGTCGGACCAGGGCAAATACCTACGAGCAGTACTTC; cdr3_aa: CASSRTRANTYEQYF
clone_size: -; j_call: TRBJ2-7; v_call: TRBV5-1; d_call: -; cdr3_nt: TGCGCCAGCAGCTTGGCCGGGGGCCTCTACGAGCAGTACTTC; cdr3_aa: CASSLAGGLYEQYF
clone_size: -; j_call: TRBJ2-7; v_call: TRBV6-5; d_call: TRBD1; cdr3_nt: TGTGCCAGCAGAGCCCCGGGACAGGTCTACGAGCAGTACTTC; cdr3_aa: CASRAPGQVYEQYF
clone_size: -; j_call: TRBJ1-2; v_call: TRBV4-1; d_call: TRBD1; cdr3_nt: TGCGCCAGCAGCCAAGATACAGGGGGCTCTGGCTACACCTTC; cdr3_aa: CASSQDTGGSGYTF
clone_size: once; j_call: TRBJ2-7; v_call: TRBV7-9; d_call: -; cdr3_nt: TGTGCCAGCAGCTCCAAGAACGCCGTGGCCTCCTACGAGCAGTACTTC; cdr3_aa: CASSSKNAVASYEQYF
clone_size: once; j_call: TRBJ2-7; v_call: TRBV10-3; d_call: TRBD1; cdr3_nt: TGTGCCATCAGTGAAACCTTGGGGAAGACAGGGGGGAATCCTTACGAGCAGTACTTC; cdr3_aa: CAISETLGKTGGNPYEQYF
clone_size: -; j_call: TRBJ1-2; v_call: TRBV28; d_call: TRBD1; cdr3_nt: TGTGCCATCCCCCATGGGGACAGGGGGCTTGGCTACACCTTC; cdr3_aa: CAIPHGDRGLGYTF
clone_size: -; j_call: TRBJ1-1; v_call: TRBV6-6; d_call: -; cdr3_nt: TGTGCCAGCACTCAAGCCGGAGAAGCTTTCTTT; cdr3_aa: CASTQAGEAFF
clone_size: -; j_call: TRBJ2-7; v_call: TRBV6-1; d_call: TRBD2; cdr3_nt: TGTGCCAGCAGTGAGGGACGGGGGGGGACCTACGAGCAGTACTTC; cdr3_aa: CASSEGRGGTYEQYF
clone_size: -; j_call: TRBJ1-4; v_call: TRBV15; d_call: -; cdr3_nt: TGTGCCACCAGCAGAAAGGGAAATGAAAAACTGTTTTTT; cdr3_aa: CATSRKGNEKLFF
clone_size: -; j_call: TRBJ2-7; v_call: TRBV9; d_call: TRBD1; cdr3_nt: TGTGCCAGCAGCGCTAAGGGACAGGGGAGGTACGAGCAGTACTTC; cdr3_aa: CASSAKGQGRYEQYF
clone_size: -; j_call: TRBJ1-2; v_call: TRBV4-2; d_call: TRBD1; cdr3_nt: TGTGCCAGCAGCCAGGACTGGGCCCGGGGACAGGTCGCCTATGGCTACACCTTC; cdr3_aa: CASSQDWARGQVAYGYTF
clone_size: -; j_call: TRBJ2-1; v_call: TRBV9; d_call: TRBD2; cdr3_nt: TGTGCCAGCAGCGTAGTCACTAGCGGCTACAATGAGCAGTTCTTC; cdr3_aa: CASSVVTSGYNEQFF
clone_size: once; j_call: TRBJ2-7; v_call: TRBV18; d_call: -; cdr3_nt: TGTGCCAGCTCACCGGTGACAGTGGGCGAGCAGTACTTC; cdr3_aa: CASSPVTVGEQYF
clone_size: -; j_call: TRBJ1-1; v_call: TRBV29-1; d_call: -; cdr3_nt: TGCAGCGTTGAGGAAGGGATGAACACTGAAGCTTTCTTT; cdr3_aa: CSVEEGMNTEAFF
clone_size: -; j_call: TRBJ1-1; v_call: TRBV11-1; d_call: -; cdr3_nt: TGTGCCAGCAGCCCCCCGGGGCCTGAAGCTTTCTTT; cdr3_aa: CASSPPGPEAFF
clone_size: -; j_call: TRBJ2-1; v_call: TRBV12-5; d_call: -; cdr3_nt: TGTGCTAGTGGACACCCAGGAGCCTACAATGAGCAGTTCTTC; cdr3_aa: CASGHPGAYNEQFF
clone_size: -; j_call: TRBJ2-7; v_call: TRBV7-9; d_call: -; cdr3_nt: TGTGCCAGCAAATACGACGGAACGAGCTCCTACGAGCAGTACTTC; cdr3_aa: CASKYDGTSSYEQYF
clone_size: -; j_call: TRBJ1-1; v_call: TRBV18; d_call: -; cdr3_nt: TGTGCCAGCTCACCCCTGGACCCCCAATTGAACACTGAAGCTTTCTTT; cdr3_aa: CASSPLDPQLNTEAFF
clone_size: -; j_call: TRBJ2-7; v_call: TRBV28; d_call: -; cdr3_nt: TGTGCCAGCAGGAAAAGACTAGGCCCTCGGGGCGAGCAGTACTTC; cdr3_aa: CASRKRLGPRGEQYF
clone_size: -; j_call: TRBJ2-1; v_call: TRBV5-5; d_call: -; cdr3_nt: TGTGCCAGCAGCTTGGAAGGGAGGCTAGGCCTCAATGAGCAGTTCTTC; cdr3_aa: CASSLEGRLGLNEQFF
clone_size: -; j_call: TRBJ1-2; v_call: TRBV7-9; d_call: TRBD1; cdr3_nt: TGTGCCATCCGGGACAGCGAGAACTATGGCTACACCTTC; cdr3_aa: CAIRDSENYGYTF
clone_size: -; j_call: TRBJ2-7; v_call: TRBV27; d_call: -; cdr3_nt: TGTGCCGCCGCGTCTCTCGGTTACGAGCAGTACTTC; cdr3_aa: CAAASLGYEQYF
clone_size: -; j_call: TRBJ1-1; v_call: TRBV7-8; d_call: -; cdr3_nt: TGTGCCAGCAGCTCTAACAGGGATCTGAACACTGAAGCTTTCTTT; cdr3_aa: CASSSNRDLNTEAFF
clone_size: -; j_call: TRBJ2-5; v_call: TRBV30; d_call: -; cdr3_nt: TGTGCCTGGGACAGTTACCAAGAGACCCAGTACTTC; cdr3_aa: CAWDSYQETQYF
clone_size: -; j_call: TRBJ2-1; v_call: TRBV28; d_call: TRBD1; cdr3_nt: TGTGCCAGTCACCTACAGGGGGCAGGGGAGCAGTTCTTC; cdr3_aa: CASHLQGAGEQFF
clone_size: -; j_call: TRBJ2-5; v_call: TRBV10-3; d_call: TRBD2; cdr3_nt: TGTGCCATCAGTGGGTCTAGCGGGAGGGCCAGAGAGACCCAGTACTTC; cdr3_aa: CAISGSSGRARETQYF
clone_size: -; j_call: TRBJ1-1; v_call: TRBV19; d_call: TRBD1; cdr3_nt: TGTGCCAGTACTGGGACAGGGGCGCACACTGAAGCTTTCTTT; cdr3_aa: CASTGTGAHTEAFF
clone_size: -; j_call: TRBJ2-1; v_call: TRBV11-3; d_call: -; cdr3_nt: TGTGCCAGCAGCTTTTCCCAGGGGCGGAATGAGCAGTTCTTC; cdr3_aa: CASSFSQGRNEQFF
clone_size: -; j_call: TRBJ1-4; v_call: TRBV6-1; d_call: -; cdr3_nt: TGTGCCAGCAGTCCCGGACCGGCAACTAATGAAAAACTGTTTTTT; cdr3_aa: CASSPGPATNEKLFF
clone_size: -; j_call: TRBJ2-2; v_call: TRBV7-6; d_call: -; cdr3_nt: TGTGCCAGCAGCTTAGTCGGGGGAGGCACCGGGGAGCTGTTTTTT; cdr3_aa: CASSLVGGGTGELFF
clone_size: -; j_call: TRBJ1-1; v_call: TRBV6-5; d_call: TRBD1; cdr3_nt: TGTGCCAGCAGCCTAGGACAGGGTGAAGCTTTCTTT; cdr3_aa: CASSLGQGEAFF
clone_size: -; j_call: TRBJ2-7; v_call: TRBV5-4; d_call: -; cdr3_nt: TGTGCCAGCAGCGTGACAGGTATCGACGAGCAGTACTTC; cdr3_aa: CASSVTGIDEQYF
clone_size: -; j_call: TRBJ1-2; v_call: TRBV27; d_call: -; cdr3_nt: TGTGCCAGCCAGACAGGAGACTATGGCTACACCTTC; cdr3_aa: CASQTGDYGYTF
clone_size: -; j_call: TRBJ2-7; v_call: TRBV7-2; d_call: TRBD2; cdr3_nt: TGTGCCAGCAGCTTACGAACTAGCGGATCCTACGAGCAGTACTTC; cdr3_aa: CASSLRTSGSYEQYF
clone_size: -; j_call: TRBJ2-7; v_call: TRBV27; d_call: -; cdr3_nt: TGTGCCAGCAGTTCGATAGGCTCCTACGAGCAGTACTTC; cdr3_aa: CASSSIGSYEQYF
clone_size: -; j_call: TRBJ1-2; v_call: TRBV4-3; d_call: -; cdr3_nt: TGCGCCAGCAGCCTAGGCACGGGTAGGAGCTATGGCTACACCTTC; cdr3_aa: CASSLGTGRSYGYTF
clone_size: -; j_call: TRBJ2-7; v_call: TRBV7-9; d_call: -; cdr3_nt: TGTGCCAGCAGCTTGCTCGACGAGTACGAGCAGTACTTC; cdr3_aa: CASSLLDEYEQYF
clone_size: -; j_call: TRBJ1-1; v_call: TRBV5-1; d_call: -; cdr3_nt: TGCGCCAGCAGCACCGGAACTTCGGGCATGAACACTGAAGCTTTCTTT; cdr3_aa: CASSTGTSGMNTEAFF
clone_size: -; j_call: TRBJ2-2; v_call: TRBV11-3; d_call: -; cdr3_nt: TGTGCCAGCAGCTTAGAGAGCGGAGGTAACACCGGGGAGCTGTTTTTT; cdr3_aa: CASSLESGGNTGELFF
clone_size: -; j_call: TRBJ2-7; v_call: TRBV7-9; d_call: TRBD1; cdr3_nt: TGTGCCAGCAGCTCGGAAACCGGGACAGTGGGCTACGAGCAGTACTTC; cdr3_aa: CASSSETGTVGYEQYF
clone_size: -; j_call: TRBJ2-1; v_call: TRBV5-1; d_call: TRBD2; cdr3_nt: TGCGCCAGCAGCAGGAAGGGACTAGCGGGAAACAATGAGCAGTTCTTC; cdr3_aa: CASSRKGLAGNNEQFF
clone_size: -; j_call: TRBJ2-7; v_call: TRBV6-5; d_call: -; cdr3_nt: TGTGCCAGCAGTTACGATGAGCTCCGCTACGAGCAGTACTTC; cdr3_aa: CASSYDELRYEQYF
clone_size: -; j_call: TRBJ1-5; v_call: TRBV19; d_call: -; cdr3_nt: TGTGCCAGTAGTGCCCGGGGCAATCAGCCCCAGCATTTT; cdr3_aa: CASSARGNQPQHF
clone_size: -; j_call: TRBJ2-2; v_call: TRBV6-5; d_call: TRBD1; cdr3_nt: TGTGCCAGCAGTCGGGACAGGGTAGGAACCGGGGAGCTGTTTTTT; cdr3_aa: CASSRDRVGTGELFF
clone_size: -; j_call: TRBJ1-5; v_call: TRBV15; d_call: TRBD1; cdr3_nt: TGTGCCACCAGCAGAGAAACAGGGGCCTGGGTCTATAGCAATCAGCCCCAGCATTTT; cdr3_aa: CATSRETGAWVYSNQPQHF
clone_size: -; j_call: TRBJ1-5; v_call: TRBV7-9; d_call: -; cdr3_nt: TGTGCCAGCAGCTTAGGGGACTATAGCAATCAGCCCCAGCATTTT; cdr3_aa: CASSLGDYSNQPQHF
clone_size: -; j_call: TRBJ2-5; v_call: TRBV7-3; d_call: -; cdr3_nt: TGTGCCAGCAGCCGAGACCGCTTGGAGACCCAGTACTTC; cdr3_aa: CASSRDRLETQYF
clone_size: -; j_call: TRBJ2-1; v_call: TRBV7-2; d_call: -; cdr3_nt: TGTGCCAGCAGCCACCAAGCCAATGAGCAGTTCTTC; cdr3_aa: CASSHQANEQFF
clone_size: -; j_call: TRBJ2-1; v_call: TRBV5-4; d_call: -; cdr3_nt: TGTGCCAGCAGCCAGACCGCTAGCGACCATGAGCAGTTCTTC; cdr3_aa: CASSQTASDHEQFF